The 5 T cell receptor beta chains reported below all come from one sample, sequenced in a study of blood T cells in healthy people across ages. Combining a sample-barcoded 5' primer with a J-beta primer mix, a second PCR ran for roughly 7 to 11 cycles. One entry per CDR3 protein results from TCRdb running MiXCR on the 5' RACE reads. The sample shows around 1,000,000 distinct CDR3 sequences, under 30% of them seen only once. The sample was also linked to a second study, of T cells of mothers and their children.

Material for sequencing was blood. The receptors stem from a girl aged 2 to 9 in good health.

This rearrangement joins TRBV10-3 to TRBJ2-5; a weak D match, TRBD2 (5 bases). CDR1 is ENHRY and CDR2 is SYGVKD in the germline V gene. V was pared by 8 bases and J by 3 bases, with 10 bases between. The CDR3 is 12 residues long. CDR3 sequence reads: CAIGGGKETQYF. The CDR3 nucleotides read TGTGCCATCGGTGGAGGTAAAGAGACCCAGTACTTC.

This clonotype was counted a few times. The genes are TRBV3-1 and TRBJ2-4, with a weak D call TRBD1 (5 bases). Germline loops: CDR1 LGHDT, CDR2 YNNKEL (reference sequence). V was clipped by 0 bases and J by 11 bases, with 8 bases between them. The CDR3 contains 12 residues. DNA of the CDR3: TGTGCCAGCAGCCAAGATTGGACATTTCAGTACTTC. This gives the protein CASSQDWTFQYF.

This clonotype was observed a handful of times. The chain combines TRBV29-1 with TRBJ1-1; perhaps TRBD1 as D (6 bases). Trimming removed 3 bases from V and 6 bases from J, with 11 bases in between. Germline V lookup: CDR1 SQVTM, CDR2 ANQGSEA. The CDR3 extends over 12 amino acids. The CDR3 DNA is TGCAGCGTTGATACAGGGAAGGCTGAAGCTTTCTTT. This gives the protein CSVDTGKAEAFF.

The CDR3 DNA sequence: TGTGCCAGCAGCACCCTAGCGGGAGGGCCCTACGAGCAGTACTTC. It yields the protein CASSTLAGGPYEQYF. The rearrangement joins TRBV7-3 to TRBJ2-5; TRBD2 agrees at 12 bases. The J call is doubtful: the DNA matches TRBJ2-7 better. The germline gives CDR1 SGHTA, CDR2 FQGTGA. The CDR3 runs 15 residues.

The chain couples TRBV7-6 to TRBJ2-1; unclear D gene. The germline V gene has CDR1 SGHVS and CDR2 FNYEAQ. The CDR3 consists of 13 residues. Trimming removed 5 bases from V and 9 bases from J, with 14 bases in between. CDR3 sequence reads: CASSGPRTAEQFF. CDR3 nucleotides: TGTGCCAGCAGCGGCCCACGGACCGCTGAGCAGTTCTTC.